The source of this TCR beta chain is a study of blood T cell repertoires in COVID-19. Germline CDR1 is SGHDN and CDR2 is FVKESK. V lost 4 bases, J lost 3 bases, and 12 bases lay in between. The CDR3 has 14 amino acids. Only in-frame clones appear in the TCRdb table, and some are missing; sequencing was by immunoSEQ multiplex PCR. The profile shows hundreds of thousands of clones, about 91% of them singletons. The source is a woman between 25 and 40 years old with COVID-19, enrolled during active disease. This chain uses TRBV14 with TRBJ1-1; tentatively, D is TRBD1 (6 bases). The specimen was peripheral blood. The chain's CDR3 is CASSPRGGHTEAFF. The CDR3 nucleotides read TGTGCCAGCAGCCCCAGGGGTGGGCACACTGAAGCTTTCTTT. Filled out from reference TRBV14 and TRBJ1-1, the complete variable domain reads EAGVTQFPSHSVIEKGQTVTLRCDPISGHDNLYWYRRVMGKEIKFLLHFVKESKQDESGMPNNRFLAERTGGTYSTLKVQPAELEDSGVYFCASSPRGGHTEAFFGQGTRLTVV.